This entry describes one T cell receptor beta chain. The antigen remains unidentified. The CDR3 consists of 13 residues. Trimming took off 5 bases at V and 6 bases at J, with 13 bases between the two ends. Germline V gene lookup returns CDR1 SEHNR and CDR2 FQNEAQ (reference sequence). The sample comes from a study of shared clonotypes between healthy human individuals. Study background: The cohort comprised two women and a few men. Their ages spanned 18 to 49 years. The study, taken as a whole, reports: In contrast to clonotypes shared by all four donors, non-shared clonotypes had lower generation probabilities.

The study ran the assay at deep level. In the original analysis: Because ImmunoSEQ provided only junction sequences with no quality scores, the filtering differed. Measured with immunoSEQ multiplex PCR; TCRdb has only the in-frame clones, and not every one. The V and J calls and clone size are taken from that table; D and trimming were inferred from the DNA. The sample has over 2,000,000 clones; just over 90% are singletons. Positively selected for CCR7, the CD45RO-negative cells used as naive CD8 cells excluded terminally differentiated effector memory CD45RA+ cells. What was sequenced was naive CD8+ T cells from PBMCs. The receptor's source is a man between 18 and 35 years old in good health. Some clones in this sample may be carry-over from other donors' samples. This sequence joins TRBV7-9 and TRBJ1-1; D is possibly TRBD1 (6 bases). The CDR3 sequence: CASSGPEGAEAFF. DNA for the CDR3: TGTGCCAGCAGCGGGCCGGAGGGGGCTGAAGCTTTCTTT.